The source of this T cell receptor beta chain is a study of human T cells and chemical hapten exposure. About the study: 2% DPC was applied to roughly 2 cm by roughly 2 cm of upper inner arm skin for sensitization. Broader study findings: Relative to controls, expanded TCRs formed significantly more large CDR3 similarity clusters. Donors were affected by alopecia, so their immune reaction might vary from that of healthy individuals. Patch test score was positively correlated with the counts of TCRs that had expanded at PT1.

This sample's time point: pre-sensitization, week 0. Treatment in this sample: therapeutic diphenylcyclopropenone sensitization with weekly scalp DPC. This clonotype was counted many times. The target antigen is unknown. TCRdb processed the RACE reads anew with MiXCR; each CDR3 protein has one entry. This repertoire shows around 380,000 distinct CDR3 sequences, about 5.4% found once; its top ten account for 7% to 10%. The V gene's germline CDR1 is MNHNY and CDR2 SVGAGI (reference sequence). The CDR3 runs 16 residues. Trimming left V 0 bases short and J 8 bases short, with 16 bases between. This chain links TRBV6-6 with TRBJ1-4, with no clear D. The sample here was whole blood, taken in connection with sensitization to the hapten diphenylcyclopropenone (DPC). The clonotype comes from a woman aged 18-29 years with alopecia areata. Some clones in this sample may be carry-over from other donors' samples. CDR3 in amino acids: CASSYSREIAQEKLFF. In DNA form, the CDR3 reads TGTGCCAGCAGTTACTCGAGAGAGATAGCTCAGGAAAAACTGTTTTTT.